The present entry profiles one TCR beta chain with its context. What antigen it recognizes has not been identified. There are no base qualities to consult, and no much larger clone falls within one base. Donors were 40 or so systemically healthy Caucasian individuals from Russia aged roughly 6 to 95 years. Ten milliliters of peripheral blood were drawn from each donor into EDTA-treated Vacutainer tubes. Ficoll-Paque density-gradient centrifugation was used to isolate PBMCs, with at least 6 million per sample. Trizol reagent was used to extract total RNA from the PBMCs, yielding at least 6 micrograms per sample. For every donor, flow cytometry on a PBMC aliquot measured the percentage of naive CD45RAhigh/CD27high T cells. The entry originates in a study of blood T cells in healthy people across ages (dated by TCRdb to 2013 to 2016). Background for the entire study: In model experiments, roughly one uniquely barcoded TCR beta cDNA molecule per two T cells was captured by template switching. Using deep sequencing normalized with unique cDNA molecular identifiers, the study measured how TCR beta repertoire diversity changes with age. Using the same blood draw, the study looked at two additional independent replicas of 1 million unique cDNA reads for two donors, one aged 18 to 30 and the other aged 80 or older. The donors were split into four age groups: young (average about 15 years), middle-aged (39), aged (more than 60) and long-lived (roughly 80).

Library preparation employed 5' RACE. The reads were generated on an Illumina HiSeq 2500. A second PCR of roughly 7 to 12 cycles was run with a J-beta primer mix and a sample-barcoded 5' primer. Each TCR beta cDNA molecule received a unique molecular identifier from a template-switch 5' adaptor carrying 12 random nucleotides. At least 3 million CDR3-containing paired-end reads were obtained from each sample. First-strand cDNA synthesis was performed from all RNA using the Mint cDNA synthesis kit, with priming by a TRBC-specific oligonucleotide. All cDNA was treated with uracil-DNA glycosylase and then went through a first 18-cycle PCR with the universal primers M1SS and BC2_uni_R. As for the original processing: Each sample was normalized by randomly selecting 1 million high-quality reads, each carrying a distinct molecular identifier. Instead of being binned into consensus sequences, reads with shared molecular identifiers were discarded. CDR3 identification, clonotype clustering and error correction used MiTCR with a Q25 quality threshold and the strictest error-elimination algorithm. A nonparametric unseen species model using Euler transformation provided a lower-bound estimate of total TCR beta diversity. TCRdb applied fastp at Q25 and MiXCR to the public reads, then kept only in-frame beta chains. CDR3 protein duplicates are merged, each entry listing the most common genes and DNA. The V and J calls reflect TCRdb's pipeline rather than the authors' work. The sample table shows around 820,000 distinct CDR3 sequences, and roughly 25% are seen once. Jointly, the top ten make up 3.7% of the sample.

Reading from cysteine to phenylalanine, the CDR3 counts 14 amino acids. Kept here is only the CDR3 DNA, which spans 42 bases and is read in frame from base 1. Reading the germline V gene gives CDR1 SGHVS and CDR2 FNYEAQ. Results and caveats for the whole study, not just this receptor: There was a strong correlation between observed TCR beta diversity and the percentage of naive T cells measured by flow cytometry. Estimates of total diversity based on one million sequenced T cells were considered lower bounds and underestimates. Because the CMV infection status of the donors was unknown, age-related changes in expanded clonotypes may potentially have been confounded. Because profiling used bulk unsorted PBMCs, naive and antigen-experienced compartments could not be compared conclusively. Compared with the aged group, more naive CD4+ T cells, fewer expanded clones and increased TCR diversity were shown by the long-lived group, suggesting age selection. As age increased, observed TCR beta diversity per million T cells dropped in a roughly linear way, and a significant reduction was already evident by age roughly 40.

These data are also associated with another study on T cells of mothers and their children. The second study reports: Donors were nine systemically healthy Caucasian individuals: three mothers and their six children. cDNA synthesis consumed the entire amount of extracted RNA, loaded at 1.5 ug RNA in each 15 ul reaction. In the second PCR, sample barcodes and 2-4 random nucleotides were introduced via the M1S primer. Each mother yielded over 9 million TCR beta CDR3 reads and each child some 3 million reads. TCR recombination output is similarly shaped by thymic selection in related and unrelated pairs, with a minor effect exerted by inherited differences. Normalized repertoire overlap was always slightly but never significantly higher in related than unrelated mother-child pairs. No persistent microchimeric T cell clones were found, with a detection sensitivity of around 100 clones per million clonotypes. In the study, deep NGS was used to compare the TCR beta repertoires of mothers and children, and features distinguishing related mother-child pairs from unrelated individuals were sought. On average, the children were about 12 +/- 4 years old, while the mothers were about 40 +/- 4 years old. After adapters were ligated using NEBNext reagents, the libraries underwent 100+100 nt paired-end sequencing on an Illumina HiSeq 2000. To prevent cross-contamination, the mother and child libraries were prepared one month apart and sequenced in separate runs. Each donor had between about 500,000 and 2,300,000 distinct TCR beta clonotypes identified. Naive TCR beta clonotypes were estimated from low-frequency clonotypes matched to each donor's FACS-determined naive share, without sorting.

The sequence derives from a boy aged 5-17 years in good health. Sequenced: blood. The rearranged chain carries TRBV7-6 and TRBJ2-5, with the D gene call left open. TRBJ2-1 explains the end of the DNA better; the J call may be wrong. The CDR3 in this case is CASSIDGSNNEQFF. In nucleotide form, the sequence is TGTGCCAGCAGCATAGATGGGTCTAACAATGAGCAGTTCTTC.